Below are 9 T cell receptor beta chains sequenced from a single sample in a study of radiotherapy plus CTLA-4 blockade in lung cancer. The method was immunoSEQ multiplex PCR; TCRdb's version includes in-frame clones alone and lacks a portion of them. The sample comprises under 55,000 clones, 82% of which are singletons, and 3% to 4% rests with the top ten. This specimen was peripheral blood, taken from a patient treated with radiotherapy plus ipilimumab. The receptor set was obtained from a human donor with non-small cell lung cancer who had stable disease on radiotherapy plus ipilimumab.

This clone was seen a handful of times. The CDR3 bases are TGTGCCAGCAGCGTTTTGGGGCAGGGGGTCAATACCGGGGAGCTGTTTTTT. This sequence encodes CASSVLGQGVNTGELFF. This chain links TRBV9 with TRBJ2-2; 7 bases agree with TRBD1. The junction had 12 bases not matched to a gene; V was cut back by 2 bases and J by 5 bases. The CDR3 extends over 17 amino acids. The germline V gene has CDR1 SGDLS and CDR2 YYNGEE.

The rearrangement uses TRBV29-1 and TRBJ2-3; a possible D gene is TRBD1 (5 bases). V gave up 8 bases and J gave up 3 bases, with 18 bases separating them. CDR1 and CDR2 from the germline V gene are SQVTM and ANQGSEA. CDR3 size: 14 residues. In nucleotides, the CDR3 is TGCAGCTCTTGGACGCAGGGTAGGACAGATACGCAGTATTTT. Residues: CSSWTQGRTDTQYF.

The chain carries TRBV30 and TRBJ2-1; 7 bases are a match to TRBD2. J gave up 3 bases and V 4 bases, and 12 bases lay outside the gene matches. CDR3 length: 16 amino acids. Germline V CDR1 and CDR2: GTSNPN, SVGIG (reference sequence). CDR3 DNA sequence: TGTGCCTGGATAGGTGGGGGGAGGGTGCACTACAATGAGCAGTTCTTC. Its protein is CAWIGGGRVHYNEQFF.

The chain links TRBV14 to TRBJ1-1; 8 bases are shared with TRBD1. The CDR3 is 12 residues long. V lost 3 bases, J lost 10 bases, and 4 bases stayed unmatched. CDR1 SGHDN and CDR2 FVKESK come from the germline V gene. The CDR3: CASSQNRGGAFF. CDR3 DNA: TGTGCCAGCAGCCAGAACAGGGGGGGAGCTTTCTTT.

The chain employs TRBV9 and TRBJ2-2; D is ambiguous. Germline lookup yields CDR1 SGDLS and CDR2 YYNGEE. This CDR3 spans 17 amino acids. Trimming left V 1 base short and J 0 bases short, with 13 bases between. In DNA form, the CDR3 reads TGTGCCAGCAGCGTACCCCCCCACAGCCCGAACACCGGGGAGCTGTTTTTT. It is translated as CASSVPPHSPNTGELFF.

This clone turned up a few times. V and J are TRBV6-5 and TRBJ1-2, with 7 bases aligning to TRBD1. The CDR3 totals 15 residues. Germline trimming cut 0 bases from V and 3 bases from J; bases unmatched to any gene: 4. CDR1 MNHEY and CDR2 SVGAGI come from the germline V gene. CDR3: CASSYSAGGDYGYTF. DNA for the CDR3: TGTGCCAGCAGTTACTCCGCAGGGGGAGACTATGGCTACACCTTC.

The chain carries TRBV7-9 and TRBJ1-4; D might be TRBD1 (6 bases). The length of the CDR3 is 13 residues. Trimming shortened V by 5 bases and J by 7 bases, and 11 bases separated the two germline ends. Germline CDR1 SEHNR, CDR2 FQNEAQ (reference sequence). CDR3 amino acids: CASSVGQLEKLFF. CDR3 sequence (DNA): TGTGCCAGCAGCGTAGGACAGCTTGAAAAACTGTTTTTT. Using reference TRBV7-9 and TRBJ1-4 for the parts outside the CDR3, the full variable domain is DTGVSQNPRHKITKRGQNVTFRCDPISEHNRLYWYRQTLGQGPEFLTYFQNEAQLEKSRLLSDRFSAERPKGSFSTLEIQRTEQGDSAMYLCASSVGQLEKLFFGSGTQLSVL.

Judged by abundance, this clone is medium-sized (0.01 to 0.1%). The chain couples TRBV19 to TRBJ1-2; 7 bases agree with TRBD1. The CDR3 is 15 residues long. V shed 5 bases and J 3 bases; nucleotides not matched to a gene: 9. Per germline, CDR1 LNHDA and CDR2 SQIVND (reference sequence). The CDR3 sequence: CASSFRTGDYYGYTF. CDR3 in DNA: TGTGCCAGTAGTTTCCGGACAGGAGACTACTATGGCTACACCTTC.

This chain's CDR3 is CASSVGGSSSYNEQFF. The CDR3, as DNA: TGTGCCAGCAGCGTAGGCGGGAGCAGCTCCTACAATGAGCAGTTCTTC. J is TRBJ2-1 and V is TRBV9, with 7 bases identical to TRBD2. The J segment lost 0 bases and the V segment lost 0 bases, leaving 3 bases of the junction unmatched. The CDR3 extends over 16 amino acids. Germline V CDR1 and CDR2: SGDLS, YYNGEE.